The clone carrying this T cell receptor (beta chain) was picked up one time. This CDR3 is built from 14 residues. The germline V gene encodes CDR1 LNHDA and CDR2 SQIVND (reference sequence). V was shortened by 4 bases and J by 6 bases, with 15 bases between the two germline ends. These data belong to a study of control samples from healthy donors and cancer patients. Method: immunoSEQ multiplex PCR; TCRdb's copy keeps in-frame clones and lacks some. The sample lists approximately 97,000 clones; 80% to 95% were seen once. This chain joins TRBV19 and TRBJ1-1; D not certain. Sequencing was performed on blood. The sequence was collected from a human donor in good health. The donor label of this sample is uncertain. CDR3 in amino acids: CASSRTRVLAEAFF. The CDR3 DNA sequence: TGTGCCAGTAGTAGGACCCGAGTTCTGGCTGAAGCTTTCTTT.